This T cell receptor (beta chain) originates from a study of blood T cell repertoires in COVID-19. Study overall: COVID-19 samples collected from the United States, Italy and Spain covered acute and convalescent phases.

Method: immunoSEQ multiplex PCR; TCRdb's copy keeps in-frame clones and lacks some. The table lists tens of thousands of clones, about four fifths of them singletons, with roughly a tenth in the top ten. This clone appeared a few times. Seattle participants joined during active infection and were tracked over time. Germline lookup yields CDR1 LGHDT and CDR2 YNNKEL (reference sequence). With 4 bases removed from V and 5 bases from J, the gap between germline ends came to 18 bases. This CDR3 is 16 amino acids long. The sequencing sample was made of peripheral blood. This TCR came from a man of 80 years or more with COVID-19, enrolled during active disease. The rearrangement uses TRBV3-1 (or the pseudogene TRBV3-2) and TRBJ2-1, with a tentative D call TRBD2 (5 bases). This CDR3 reads CASSPWEASLHNEQFF. CDR3 coding DNA: TGTGCCAGCAGCCCCTGGGAAGCTAGCTTGCACAATGAGCAGTTCTTC.